The text below deals with one T cell receptor beta chain. The antigen is undetermined. The sample is drawn from a study of identical twins. Overall study findings and caveats: Out-of-frame TCR alpha sharing in monozygotic twins exceeded recombination model predictions.

The CDR3 contains 12 residues. The germline CDR1 and CDR2 sequences are SEHNR and FQNEAQ (reference sequence). V was clipped by 6 bases and J by 2 bases, with 7 bases between them. With template switching, a universal primer site was added, and the cDNA carried unique molecular identifiers. One entry per CDR3 protein, called by TCRdb with MiXCR from the 5' RACE reads. The table shows a few hundred thousand distinct CDR3 sequences, with approximately 14% occurring only once. This sample was shared with a second study, whose subject was yellow fever vaccine responses in identical twins.

Sequencing used CD4+ T cells sorted from blood. V usage is TRBV7-9 and J usage is TRBJ2-5; no reliable D call. This TCR was recovered from a woman under 30 in good health. The CDR3 DNA reads TGTGCCAGCAGACAGTTTCAAGAGACCCAGTACTTC. This encodes CASRQFQETQYF.